The TCR beta chain described here comes from a study of blood T cell repertoires in COVID-19. As for the study in general: Specimens from acute and convalescent COVID-19 originated in the United States, Italy and Spain.

Clones were read by immunoSEQ multiplex PCR, and TCRdb kept only the in-frame ones, dropping some. In the table there are fewer than 350,000 clones, about 85% of which are singletons. V was clipped by 0 bases and J by 5 bases, with 19 bases between them. Germline lookup yields CDR1 SEHNR and CDR2 FQNEAQ (reference sequence). The CDR3 covers 17 residues. The sequence came from a woman aged 45-59 years who had recovered from COVID-19. The sample was PBMCs or T cells enriched from blood (not recorded which). The J gene is TRBJ1-1, the V gene TRBV7-9; weak D call: TRBD1 (6 bases). For the CDR3, the DNA is TGTGCCAGCAGCTTAGCGCTTGCCGCAGGGGTTGGGACTGAAGCTTTCTTT. As protein: CASSLALAAGVGTEAFF.